Listed here are 2 T cell receptor beta chains from one sample, sequenced in a study of cytomegalovirus exposure and HLA in healthy donors. With 60 Vbeta and 13 Jbeta primers, the PCR was carried out. Some clones are missing from TCRdb's copy, which holds only in-frame ones; the method was immunoSEQ multiplex PCR. The repertoire has fewer than 150,000 clones, more than 70% of them found once; the top ten carry around 3.1%. The source material was PBMCs. The source of these receptors is a man in his forties in good health and CMV-seronegative.

This chain uses TRBV19 with TRBJ2-7; the D gene is possibly TRBD2 (5 bases). Germline V lookup: CDR1 LNHDA, CDR2 SQIVND (reference sequence). The length of the CDR3 is 16 residues. Trimming cost V 3 bases and J 1 base, with 16 bases left between them. CDR3 coding DNA: TGTGCCAGTAGTATGAATGGCCGGGGTGGGTCCTACGAGCAGTACTTC. Translation: CASSMNGRGGSYEQYF.

V usage is TRBV4-1 and J usage is TRBJ2-7, with TRBD2 matching over 12 bases. The germline gives CDR1 MGHRA, CDR2 YSYEKL. V lost 1 base, J lost 3 bases, and 10 bases stayed unmatched. The CDR3 contains 18 residues. CDR3 bases: TGCGCCAGCAGCCAAGGGCCACTTTTGACTAGCGGGGGCTACGAGCAGTACTTC. Translated: CASSQGPLLTSGGYEQYF.